The 28 T cell receptor beta chains in this list originate from one sample, sequenced in a study of CD8+ T cells in alopecia areata. Sequencing templates came from extracted RNA that was reverse transcribed into cDNA. Sequenced by immunoSEQ multiplex PCR; TCRdb stores in-frame clones only, minus some. The sample has about 64,000 clones, around 40% seen once. The sample was NKG2D-low CD8+ T cells sorted from blood. The receptors were gathered from a human donor with alopecia areata.

This clone has a handful of counts. V usage is TRBV19 and J usage is TRBJ2-7, with a weak D call TRBD2 (6 bases). The CDR3 loop spans 13 amino acids. Trimming removed 1 base at V and 6 bases at J, with 10 bases between. Looked up from germline, CDR1 is LNHDA and CDR2 is SQIVND (reference sequence). The CDR3 here is CASSIGRGAEQYF. DNA of the CDR3: TGTGCCAGTAGTATAGGTCGCGGGGCCGAGCAGTACTTC.

V and J are TRBV7-6 and TRBJ2-1; D might be TRBD2 (6 bases). V was clipped by 5 bases and J by 9 bases, with 11 bases between them. The CDR3 spans 12 residues. Germline values: CDR1 SGHVS, CDR2 FNYEAQ. The CDR3 reads CASSPGTLEQFF. DNA for the CDR3: TGTGCCAGCAGCCCAGGGACTCTTGAGCAGTTCTTC. The full variable domain, completed using reference TRBV7-6 and TRBJ2-1, is GAGVSQSPRYKVTKRGQDVALRCDPISGHVSLYWYRQALGQGPEFLTYFNYEAQQDKSGLPNDRFSAERPEGSISTLTIQRTEQRDSAMYRCASSPGTLEQFFGPGTRLTVL.

This clone was picked up a small number of times. This chain joins TRBV27 and TRBJ2-7; 9 bases line up with TRBD2. Germline values: CDR1 MNHEY, CDR2 SMNVEV (reference sequence). This CDR3 is 15 amino acids long. V was pared by 6 bases and J by 4 bases, with 10 bases of the junction left unmatched. CDR3 in amino acids: CASSLGLAGRYEQYF. The CDR3 DNA reads as TGTGCCAGCAGCCTGGGGCTAGCGGGGCGATACGAGCAGTACTTC.

This sequence joins TRBV4-1 and TRBJ2-1; D assignment may be TRBD1 or TRBD2 (5 bases each). The V gene's germline CDR1 is MGHRA and CDR2 YSYEKL. Trimming shortened V by 3 bases and J by 0 bases, and 6 bases separated the two germline ends. The CDR3 is 14 amino acids. The CDR3 nucleotides read TGCGCCAGCAGCCATGGGGGCTCCTACAATGAGCAGTTCTTC. This encodes CASSHGGSYNEQFF.

The sample holds a few counts of this clone. V is TRBV28 and J is TRBJ2-7, with TRBD2 as a possible D gene (7 bases). The CDR3 is 17 residues long. In germline, CDR1 is MDHEN, CDR2 SYDVKM. Trimming cost V 4 bases and J 5 bases, with 24 bases left between them. Here the CDR3 DNA reads TGTGCCAGCAGTTACTCTGGGGGCCGCGGGAGATCCCACGAGCAGTACTTC. Encoded protein: CASSYSGGRGRSHEQYF. Supplemented by reference TRBV28 and TRBJ2-7, the full variable domain reads DVKVTQSSRYLVKRTGEKVFLECVQDMDHENMFWYRQDPGLGLRLIYFSYDVKMKEKGDIPEGYSVSREKKERFSLILESASTNQTSMYLCASSYSGGRGRSHEQYFGPGTRLTVT.

The genes are TRBV6-1 and TRBJ1-5; D unresolved. The CDR3 length is 13 residues. CDR1 is MNHNS, CDR2 SASEGT, per germline. V was shortened by 1 base and J by 6 bases, with 7 bases between the two germline ends. CDR3 sequence reads: CASSEEQIQPQHF. CDR3 nucleotides: TGTGCCAGCAGTGAAGAACAGATTCAGCCCCAGCATTTT.

This clone has only a few counts. J is TRBJ1-1 and V is TRBV19, with 8 bases identical to TRBD1. Looked up from germline, CDR1 is LNHDA and CDR2 is SQIVND (reference sequence). The CDR3 contains 14 residues. The J segment lost 5 bases and the V segment lost 5 bases, leaving 7 bases of the junction unmatched. This chain's CDR3 is CASSYPTGVTEAFF. The CDR3 DNA sequence: TGTGCCAGTAGTTACCCGACAGGGGTGACTGAAGCTTTCTTT.

J is TRBJ2-1 and V is TRBV7-2; D is possibly TRBD1 (6 bases). Germline V lookup: CDR1 SGHTA, CDR2 FQGNSA. CDR3 length: 17 residues. Trimming left V 5 bases short and J 3 bases short, with 20 bases between. CDR3 sequence: CASSVNRVGAGYNEQFF. The CDR3 region has the DNA TGTGCCAGCAGCGTAAACAGGGTGGGGGCAGGCTACAATGAGCAGTTCTTC. The full variable domain, completed using reference TRBV7-2 and TRBJ2-1, is GAGVSQSPSNKVTEKGKDVELRCDPISGHTALYWYRQSLGQGLEFLIYFQGNSAPDKSGLPSDRFSAERTGGSVSTLTIQRTQQEDSAVYLCASSVNRVGAGYNEQFFGPGTRLTVL.

The gene calls are TRBV5-1 and TRBJ1-2; weak D call: TRBD1 (5 bases). Trimming removed 1 base from V and 7 bases from J, with 29 bases in between. The CDR3 totals 19 residues. Looked up from germline, CDR1 is SGHRS and CDR2 is YFSETQ. CDR3 loop: CASSLWFLEGTLGDIGYTF. The CDR3 bases are TGCGCCAGCAGCTTGTGGTTTTTGGAGGGGACTTTGGGGGATATTGGCTACACCTTC.

This rearrangement joins TRBV2 to TRBJ2-1, with TRBD2 matching over 10 bases. The CDR3 contains 17 residues. CDR1 and CDR2 (germline): SNHLY, FYNNEI. V lost 6 bases and J lost 7; bases outside the gene matches: 15. CDR3 in DNA: TGTGCCAGCAGCCATCTAAAGCGGGGGGGGCCCTCTAATGAGCAGTTCTTC. Its protein product is CASSHLKRGGPSNEQFF.

This clone has a handful of counts. This chain uses TRBV29-1 with TRBJ2-1, with 11 bases that match TRBD2. The CDR3 consists of 15 residues. Germline lookup yields CDR1 SQVTM and CDR2 ANQGSEA. V was pared by 3 bases and J by 3 bases, with 4 bases of the junction left unmatched. The CDR3 reads CSVEGLAAYYNEQFF. CDR3 DNA sequence: TGCAGCGTTGAGGGACTAGCGGCTTACTACAATGAGCAGTTCTTC.

The chain recombines TRBV13 with TRBJ2-7; 8 nucleotides align to TRBD2. The CDR3 runs to 15 residues. Germline CDR1 and CDR2: PRHDT and FYEKMQ (reference sequence). V lost 5 bases, J lost 4 bases, and 10 bases stayed unmatched. CDR3 DNA: TGTGCCAGCAGCCCCCTCGGACTAGCTGGGTACGAGCAGTACTTC. Amino acids: CASSPLGLAGYEQYF.

V is TRBV6-5 and J is TRBJ2-2, with a weak D call TRBD1 (6 bases). Trimming left V 6 bases short and J 6 bases short, with 8 bases between. The germline CDR1 and CDR2 sequences are MNHEY and SVGAGI. The CDR3 has 12 amino acids. The CDR3 protein is CASSTGSGELFF. The DNA of the CDR3 is TGTGCCAGCAGCACAGGGTCCGGGGAGCTGTTTTTT.

The V gene is TRBV2, the J gene TRBJ2-3; D not resolved. V gave up 7 bases and J gave up 1 base, with 12 bases separating them. The CDR3 consists of 14 residues. The germline V gene has CDR1 SNHLY and CDR2 FYNNEI. CDR3 region: CASNLGRRTDTQYF. In DNA, the CDR3 is TGTGCCAGCAATCTGGGCAGACGCACAGATACGCAGTATTTT.

The chain is built from TRBV15 and TRBJ1-5; D not certain. The CDR3 is 13 amino acids. Germline assignment: CDR1 LNHNV and CDR2 YYDKDF (reference sequence). Trimming pared 1 base from V and 5 bases from J, leaving 6 bases between. DNA of the CDR3: TGTGCCACCAGCAGAGGGGAGGATCAGCCCCAGCATTTT. Amino acids: CATSRGEDQPQHF.

This clone was recorded a few times. The chain links TRBV6-6 to TRBJ2-7; 7 nucleotides line up with TRBD1. The junction had 9 bases not matched to a gene; V was cut back by 6 bases and J by 1 base. Germline V gives CDR1 MNHNY, CDR2 SVGAGI (reference sequence). The CDR3 covers 15 residues. The DNA of the CDR3 is TGTGCCAGCAGGATGGACAGGTCGCTTTCCTACGAGCAGTACTTC. It is translated as CASRMDRSLSYEQYF.

This clone was found a few times. The J gene is TRBJ2-7, the V gene TRBV7-2; 11 bases agree with TRBD2. V shed 5 bases and J 1 base; nucleotides not matched to a gene: 10. This CDR3 has 17 residues. Germline loops: CDR1 SGHTA, CDR2 FQGNSA. The CDR3 here is CASSTNLLAGGSYEQYF. CDR3 nucleotide sequence: TGTGCCAGCAGCACAAACTTGCTAGCGGGAGGTTCCTACGAGCAGTACTTC.

The chain joins TRBV7-3 to TRBJ2-1, with 9 bases that match TRBD2. The germline V gene encodes CDR1 SGHTA and CDR2 FQGTGA. The CDR3 has 15 amino acids. V shed 4 bases, J shed 5 bases, and the junction held 6 bases outside the gene matches. The DNA of the CDR3 is TGTGCCAGCAGCTCCGTAGCGGGAGTCGACAATGAGCAGTTCTTC. Protein: CASSSVAGVDNEQFF.

V and J are TRBV7-3 and TRBJ2-1; 10 nucleotides line up with TRBD1. This CDR3 is 16 amino acids long. Germline-derived CDR1 and CDR2 are SGHTA and FQGTGA. V shed 5 bases and J 4 bases; nucleotides not matched to a gene: 8. The CDR3 loop reads CASSGFVGQGYNEQFF. The CDR3 DNA sequence: TGTGCCAGCAGCGGATTCGTGGGACAGGGGTACAATGAGCAGTTCTTC.

This clone was found once. CDR3 in DNA: TGTGCCAGCAGCAGCCCACAGGACTTACGGCAGACCCAGTACTTC. It is translated as CASSSPQDLRQTQYF. The rearrangement uses TRBV7-2 and TRBJ2-5; D tentatively fits TRBD1 or TRBD2 (5 bases each). The ends were cut back, 5 bases at V and 6 bases at J, with 19 bases in the middle. Germline CDR1 is SGHTA and CDR2 is FQGNSA. The CDR3 sequence is 15 residues long.

V is TRBV27 and J is TRBJ1-2; D remains ambiguous. Trimming shortened V by 5 bases and J by 0 bases, and 10 bases separated the two germline ends. The CDR3 has 14 residues. Looked up from germline, CDR1 is MNHEY and CDR2 is SMNVEV (reference sequence). The CDR3 DNA reads TGTGCCAGCAGTCGGACGGGTTCTAACTATGGCTACACCTTC. It is translated as CASSRTGSNYGYTF.

The chain combines TRBV29-1 with TRBJ1-2; D is unresolved. From germline, CDR1 is SQVTM and CDR2 ANQGSEA. The ends were cut back, 3 bases at V and 6 bases at J, with 2 bases in the middle. The CDR3 spans 9 residues. CDR3 amino acids: CSVDDGYTF. The CDR3 nucleotides are TGCAGCGTTGATGATGGCTACACCTTC.

This clone has more than one count but fewer than ten. Written as DNA, the CDR3 is TGTGCCAGCAGGAGGGGCCTGGATAATTCACCCCTCCACTTT. Protein product: CASRRGLDNSPLHF. This rearrangement joins TRBV2 to TRBJ1-6; tentative D call: TRBD1 (5 bases). V was clipped by 6 bases and J by 5 bases, with 11 bases between them. CDR3 size: 14 residues. The V gene's germline CDR1 is SNHLY and CDR2 FYNNEI.

V usage is TRBV19 and J usage is TRBJ2-1; weak D call: TRBD2 (7 bases). V lost 3 bases and J 5 bases, leaving 11 bases between the germline ends. Germline CDR1 is LNHDA and CDR2 is SQIVND (reference sequence). The CDR3 consists of 14 residues. CDR3 sequence reads: CASSIGGGNNEQFF. The CDR3, as DNA: TGTGCCAGTAGTATTGGCGGGGGCAACAATGAGCAGTTCTTC.

This chain connects TRBV18 to TRBJ2-3; TRBD1 aligns across 7 bases. The V gene's germline CDR1 is KGHSH and CDR2 LQKENI. V was clipped by 4 bases and J by 0 bases; unmatched bases: 7. The CDR3 runs to 16 residues. CDR3 residues: CASSRDSHTSTDTQYF. As DNA, the CDR3 is TGTGCCAGCTCACGGGACAGCCACACTAGCACAGATACGCAGTATTTT.

This clone was counted only a few times. This sequence joins TRBV29-1 and TRBJ2-5; D might be TRBD1 (5 bases). The CDR3 contains 18 residues. V was cut by 1 base and J by 2 bases, with 23 bases left in between. CDR1 SQVTM and CDR2 ANQGSEA come from the germline V gene. The CDR3 DNA reads as TGCAGCGTTGAAGTGCCAACAGGAAACCTGCACGTACAAGAGACCCAGTACTTC. As protein: CSVEVPTGNLHVQETQYF. Full variable domain (missing parts from reference TRBV29-1 and TRBJ2-5): SAVISQKPSRDICQRGTSLTIQCQVDSQVTMMFWYRQQPGQSLTLIATANQGSEATYESGFVIDKFPISRPNLTFSTLTVSNMSPEDSSIYLCSVEVPTGNLHVQETQYFGPGTRLLVL.

V gene TRBV10-3 combines with J gene TRBJ2-7; TRBD1 might be the D (5 bases). The germline V gene has CDR1 ENHRY and CDR2 SYGVKD. This CDR3 is built from 12 residues. V was trimmed by 5 bases and J by 5 bases, leaving 10 bases between them. In DNA, the CDR3 is TGTGCCATCAGTCAGGGAAGCAACGAGCAGTACTTC. Its translation is CAISQGSNEQYF.

This clone has only a few counts. V is TRBV5-6 and J is TRBJ2-7, with no clear D. The CDR3 is 12 amino acids. V was cut by 5 bases and J by 0 bases, with 6 bases left in between. Germline V gene sequence: CDR1 SGHDT, CDR2 YYEEEE. This CDR3 is CASSLSSYEQYF. CDR3 nucleotide sequence: TGTGCCAGCAGTCTAAGCTCCTACGAGCAGTACTTC.